Listed below are T cell receptor beta chains from one sample, sequenced in a study of cytomegalovirus exposure and HLA in healthy donors. The repertoire was sequenced with immunoSEQ multiplex PCR; TCRdb's copy has only in-frame clones and lacks some. The table shows a few hundred thousand clones, with about nine tenths occurring only once. Input material: PBMCs. The receptors derive from a woman between 18 and 29 years old in good health and CMV-seronegative. Both conserved end residues are part of each CDR3. The order of the fields is J gene, clone size, D gene, V gene, CDR3 protein, CDR3 DNA. The D gene is left open where the match is weak. Only part of the rows carry a size: once, few, many, or a class if the clone is expanded.

j_call: TRBJ1-2; clone_size: once; d_call: -; v_call: TRBV11-2; cdr3_aa: CASSLIRTPKFGYTF; cdr3_nt: TGTGCCAGCAGCCTTATAAGGACTCCGAAGTTTGGCTACACCTTC
j_call: TRBJ2-7; clone_size: -; d_call: TRBD2; v_call: TRBV27; cdr3_aa: CASSLASGSFYEQYF; cdr3_nt: TGTGCCAGCAGTTTGGCTAGCGGCTCTTTTTACGAGCAGTACTTC
j_call: TRBJ1-4; clone_size: -; d_call: -; v_call: TRBV5-5; cdr3_aa: CASSLALLREKLFF; cdr3_nt: TGTGCCAGCAGCTTGGCCCTGTTGAGGGAAAAACTGTTTTTT
j_call: TRBJ2-7; clone_size: -; d_call: -; v_call: TRBV5-5; cdr3_aa: CASSLIRERVEQYF; cdr3_nt: TGTGCCAGCAGCTTGATTCGGGAGCGGGTCGAGCAGTACTTC
j_call: TRBJ2-7; clone_size: -; d_call: TRBD2; v_call: TRBV11-2; cdr3_aa: CASSSPRGSSYEQYF; cdr3_nt: TGTGCCAGCAGCTCCCCCCGCGGGAGCTCCTACGAGCAGTACTTC
j_call: TRBJ2-3; clone_size: -; d_call: TRBD2; v_call: TRBV27; cdr3_aa: CASSLTSFGTQYF; cdr3_nt: TGTGCCAGCAGTCTGACTAGCTTTGGTACGCAGTATTTT
j_call: TRBJ2-7; clone_size: once; d_call: TRBD2; v_call: TRBV5-1; cdr3_aa: CASSLAAGGMDEQYF; cdr3_nt: TGCGCCAGCAGCTTGGCAGCGGGAGGTATGGACGAGCAGTACTTC
j_call: TRBJ2-7; clone_size: -; d_call: TRBD2; v_call: TRBV7-9; cdr3_aa: CASATGRGVRDYEQYF; cdr3_nt: TGTGCCAGCGCCACGGGCCGGGGGGTGCGGGACTACGAGCAGTACTTC
j_call: TRBJ1-6; clone_size: -; d_call: TRBD1; v_call: TRBV5-1; cdr3_aa: CASSLFRDRDSPLHF; cdr3_nt: TGCGCCAGCAGCTTGTTTCGGGACAGAGACTCACCCCTCCACTTT
j_call: TRBJ1-2; clone_size: -; d_call: -; v_call: TRBV5-6; cdr3_aa: CASSLEGSGNYGYTF; cdr3_nt: TGTGCCAGCAGCTTGGAAGGGTCAGGGAACTATGGCTACACCTTC